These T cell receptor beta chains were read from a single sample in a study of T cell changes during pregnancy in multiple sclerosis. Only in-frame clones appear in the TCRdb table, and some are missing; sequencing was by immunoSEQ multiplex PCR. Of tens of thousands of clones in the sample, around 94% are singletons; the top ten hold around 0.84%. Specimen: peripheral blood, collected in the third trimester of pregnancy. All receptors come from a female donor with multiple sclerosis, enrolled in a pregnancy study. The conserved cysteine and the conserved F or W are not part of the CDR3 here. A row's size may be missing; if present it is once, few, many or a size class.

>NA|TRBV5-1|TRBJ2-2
ASSLGPGQGTGELF
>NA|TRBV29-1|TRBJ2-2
SVGQGYTGELF
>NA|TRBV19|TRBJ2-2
ASVAGGVNTGELF
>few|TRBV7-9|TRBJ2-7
ASSLGANEQY
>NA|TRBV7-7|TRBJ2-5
ASSLGQGKAETQY
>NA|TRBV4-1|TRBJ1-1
ASSQDQGREAF
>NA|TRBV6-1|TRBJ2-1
ASAVLPSSYNEQF
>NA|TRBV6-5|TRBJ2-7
ASSYSWTGGYEQY
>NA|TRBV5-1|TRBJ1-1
ASSRQGLGTEAF
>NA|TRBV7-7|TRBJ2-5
ASSSSGQAQETQY
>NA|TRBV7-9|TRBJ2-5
ASSIQTVGGGTQY
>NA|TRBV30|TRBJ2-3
AWGAGLSASTDTQY
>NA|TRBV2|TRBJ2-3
ASSVGPGGGGSGRARTQY
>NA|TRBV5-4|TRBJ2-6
ASSPPTTGINSGANVLT
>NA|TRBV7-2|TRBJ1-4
ASSAREDEKLF
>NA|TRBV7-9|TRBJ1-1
ASSLAFRGTENTEAF
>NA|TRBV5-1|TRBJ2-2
ASSFEGFGGELF
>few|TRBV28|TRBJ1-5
ASSSPRRGQGSNQPQH
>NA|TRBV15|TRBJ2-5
ATSRDLRGSETQY
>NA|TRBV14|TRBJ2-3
ASSQVPSDTQY
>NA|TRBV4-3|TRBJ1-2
ASSQAPGGFGYGYT
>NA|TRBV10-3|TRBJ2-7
ATSESETSGRDEQY
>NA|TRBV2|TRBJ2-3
ASSWTEPSTDTQY
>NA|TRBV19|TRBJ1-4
ASSPGEVFNEKLF
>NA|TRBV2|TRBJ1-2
ASKVGGSGYT
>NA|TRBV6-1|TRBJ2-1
ASDGGDSLYNEQF
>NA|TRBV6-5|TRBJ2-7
ASSVRGQGYEQY
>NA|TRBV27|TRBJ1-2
ASSPVGGTNYGYT
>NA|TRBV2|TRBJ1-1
ASSISGQGDTEAF
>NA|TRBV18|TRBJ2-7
ASSPDSVQTYEQY
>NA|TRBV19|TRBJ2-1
ASSTLDSLEQF
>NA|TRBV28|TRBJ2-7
ASSLRGARKYEQY
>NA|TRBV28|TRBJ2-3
ASSLAQPSGRITHKNTQY
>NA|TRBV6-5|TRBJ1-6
ASTSRQGNNSPLH
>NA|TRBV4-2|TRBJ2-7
ASSQARGTRGEQY
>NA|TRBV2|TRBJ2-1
ASSEASTGTPGQF
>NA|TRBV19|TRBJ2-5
ASTSLAGGKETQY
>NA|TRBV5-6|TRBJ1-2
ASSVGGVYGYT
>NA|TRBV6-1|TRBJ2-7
ASSPARDRGREQY
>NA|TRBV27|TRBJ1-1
ASRTGMNTEAF
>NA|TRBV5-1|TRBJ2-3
ASSQDSTPTDTQY
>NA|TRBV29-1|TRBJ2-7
SVGRGMAYEQY
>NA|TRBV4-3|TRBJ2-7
ASSQENSGDYEQY
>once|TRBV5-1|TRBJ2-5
ASTWTGGKETQY
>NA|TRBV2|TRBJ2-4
ASSWDSLAKNIQY
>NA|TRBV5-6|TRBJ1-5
ASSLFNQPQH
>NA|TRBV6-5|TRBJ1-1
ASSPYTGTTEAF
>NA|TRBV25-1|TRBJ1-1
ASSEFKIPSGVMPEAF
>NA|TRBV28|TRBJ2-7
ASRRQTGGSYEQY
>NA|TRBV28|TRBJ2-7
ASQRGYEQY
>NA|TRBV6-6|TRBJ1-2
AIQQGYYGYT
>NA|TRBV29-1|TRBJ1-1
SVRTGANTEAF
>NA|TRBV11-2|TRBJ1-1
ASSLVMGAGTEAF
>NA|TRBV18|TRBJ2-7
ASSPRTEAYEQY